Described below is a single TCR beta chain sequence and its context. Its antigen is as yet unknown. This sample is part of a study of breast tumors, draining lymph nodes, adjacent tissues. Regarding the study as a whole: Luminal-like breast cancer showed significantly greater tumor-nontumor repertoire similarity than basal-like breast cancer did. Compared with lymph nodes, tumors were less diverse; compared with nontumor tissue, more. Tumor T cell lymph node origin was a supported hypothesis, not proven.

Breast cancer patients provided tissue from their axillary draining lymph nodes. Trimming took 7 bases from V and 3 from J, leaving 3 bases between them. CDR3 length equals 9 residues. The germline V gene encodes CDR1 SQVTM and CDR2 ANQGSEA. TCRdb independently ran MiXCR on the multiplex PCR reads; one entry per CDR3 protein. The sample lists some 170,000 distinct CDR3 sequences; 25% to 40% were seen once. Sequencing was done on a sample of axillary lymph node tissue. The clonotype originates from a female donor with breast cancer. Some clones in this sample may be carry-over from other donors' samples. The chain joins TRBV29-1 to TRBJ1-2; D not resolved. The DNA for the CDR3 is TGCAGCGGAGACTATGGCTACACCTTC. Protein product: CSGDYGYTF.